The present T cell receptor beta chain was sequenced within a study of shared clonotypes between healthy human individuals. Findings of the study overall: The diversity represented, both genetic and in exposure history, was limited by few donors.

Investigators divided CD4+ cells into CD45RA+ naive and CD45RA-negative memory subsets. This CDR3 has 15 amino acids. V shed 0 bases, J shed 0 bases, and the junction held 2 bases outside the gene matches. Germline V gene data show CDR1 as SGHVS and CDR2 as FNYEAQ. About this clone itself: What it binds is not known.

About 200 ng DNA, about 30,000 T cell genomes, went into each sorted-subset replicate PCR. Clones were sequenced by immunoSEQ multiplex PCR, and TCRdb holds only the in-frame ones, with some missing. The sample comprises roughly 1 million clones, approximately 68% of which are singletons, and about 1.5% rests with the top ten. The gene calls are TRBV7-6 and TRBJ2-7, with 7 bases aligning to TRBD1. The receptor was derived from a young man in good health. The sample consisted of memory CD4+ T cells sorted from blood. The subset here: CD45RA-negative fraction. The CDR3 DNA sequence: TGTGCCAGCAGCTTAGCAGGGGGCGCCTCCTACGAGCAGTACTTC. It specifies CASSLAGGASYEQYF. Full variable domain (outside the CDR3, taken from reference TRBV7-6 and TRBJ2-7): GAGVSQSPRYKVTKRGQDVALRCDPISGHVSLYWYRQALGQGPEFLTYFNYEAQQDKSGLPNDRFSAERPEGSISTLTIQRTEQRDSAMYRCASSLAGGASYEQYFGPGTRLTVT.